This T cell receptor beta chain was identified during a study of blood T cell repertoires in COVID-19. The CDR3 consists of 16 residues. The V segment lost 6 bases and the J segment 2 bases; nucleotides outside the gene matches: 10. From germline, CDR1 is WSHSY and CDR2 SAAADI. As originally analysed: By means of reference gene primer amplification, nucleated cell counts were estimated. Profiled with immunoSEQ multiplex PCR; TCRdb holds only in-frame clones, not every one. V and J calls and clone size follow that table, whereas D and trimming were derived from the DNA. Among 200,000 to 250,000 clones listed, around 80% were seen once.

The sample consisted of peripheral blood. The TCR was taken from a human donor in a cohort sampled during active COVID-19. The chain uses TRBV10-2 and TRBJ1-3, with 7 nucleotides matching TRBD1. The chain's CDR3 is CASSRDDRAAGNTIYF. The CDR3 nucleotides are TGCGCCAGCAGCCGCGATGACAGGGCGGCTGGAAACACCATATATTTT.